This T cell receptor beta chain was recovered during a study of T cell repertoires in ileal Crohn's disease. Overall study: 30% to 40% were active smokers at surgery; median disease duration was around 7.9 years. Study findings and constraints: Compared with non-smokers, active smokers at surgery showed more clonal expansions.

Trimming took off 1 base at V and 2 bases at J, with 7 bases between the two ends. CDR1 is MGHRA, CDR2 YSYEKL, per germline. This CDR3 is 14 amino acids long. The repertoire was sequenced with immunoSEQ multiplex PCR; TCRdb's copy has only in-frame clones and lacks some. The sample shows 7,000 to 7,500 clones, approximately 75% of them seen only once. Of note for this clone: Its target is not known.

As for time point: proximal margin of the surgical specimen (macroscopically non-inflamed). Adults with ileal or ileocolonic Crohn's disease and an indication for resection were eligible. The chain recombines TRBV4-1 with TRBJ2-3; D remains ambiguous. The TCR comes from an adult with Crohn's disease. Sequenced input: ileal tissue. In DNA, the CDR3 is TGCGCCAGCAGCCAAGTCGACATCACAGATACGCAGTATTTT. It specifies CASSQVDITDTQYF.